The rows below give T cell receptor beta chains drawn from one sample of a study of blood T cell repertoires in COVID-19. Repertoires were generated with immunoSEQ multiplex PCR, while TCRdb's copy carries only in-frame clones and drops some. The sample includes 250,000 to 300,000 clones, about 88% of them seen just once. The sample consisted of peripheral blood. These receptors all come from a middle-aged woman who had recovered from COVID-19. Each CDR3 is given with its conserved first and last residue. The D gene is left open where the match is weak. Clone size is given for some rows only: seen once, a few or many times, or a class if the clone is expanded.

abundance: -
j_gene: TRBJ1-3
len: 18
v_gene: TRBV2
d_gene: TRBD1
CDR3aa: CASSDRRTGVLTGNTIYF
CDR3nt: TGTGCCAGCAGTGATCGGAGGACAGGGGTGCTAACTGGAAACACCATATATTTT

abundance: -
j_gene: TRBJ2-2
len: 16
v_gene: TRBV5-1
d_gene: -
CDR3aa: CASSLRQGGATGELFF
CDR3nt: TGCGCCAGCAGTTTGCGACAGGGAGGTGCAACCGGGGAGCTGTTTTTT

abundance: -
j_gene: TRBJ1-1
len: 13
v_gene: TRBV4-3
d_gene: -
CDR3aa: CASSQPGQYEAFF
CDR3nt: TGCGCCAGCAGCCAACCAGGACAGTATGAAGCTTTCTTT

abundance: once
j_gene: TRBJ1-1
len: 12
v_gene: TRBV28
d_gene: -
CDR3aa: CASQEDNTEAFF
CDR3nt: TGTGCCAGCCAGGAGGATAACACTGAAGCTTTCTTT

abundance: -
j_gene: TRBJ1-6
len: 16
v_gene: TRBV28
d_gene: TRBD1
CDR3aa: CASRPPDRAIGSPLHF
CDR3nt: TGTGCCAGCAGACCCCCCGACAGGGCGATCGGTTCACCCCTCCACTTT

abundance: -
j_gene: TRBJ1-3
len: 14
v_gene: TRBV28
d_gene: -
CDR3aa: CASSLTELGNTIYF
CDR3nt: TGTGCCAGCAGTTTAACAGAGCTAGGAAACACCATATATTTT

abundance: -
j_gene: TRBJ1-6
len: 13
v_gene: TRBV9
d_gene: -
CDR3aa: CASSRGNNSPLHF
CDR3nt: TGTGCCAGCAGCAGGGGAAACAATTCACCCCTCCACTTT

abundance: -
j_gene: TRBJ1-5
len: 15
v_gene: TRBV9
d_gene: TRBD1
CDR3aa: CASSATGEKTQPQHF
CDR3nt: TGTGCCAGCAGCGCGACAGGGGAGAAGACTCAGCCCCAGCATTTT

abundance: -
j_gene: TRBJ2-3
len: 15
v_gene: TRBV19
d_gene: -
CDR3aa: CASSGPGVVTDTQYF
CDR3nt: TGTGCCAGTAGTGGACCCGGGGTCGTCACAGATACGCAGTATTTT

abundance: -
j_gene: TRBJ2-5
len: 17
v_gene: TRBV14
d_gene: -
CDR3aa: CASSQDAAHLGGETQYF
CDR3nt: TGTGCCAGCAGCCAAGACGCGGCGCACCTCGGCGGAGAGACCCAGTACTTC

abundance: -
j_gene: TRBJ1-6
len: 15
v_gene: TRBV3-1/TRBV3-2
d_gene: -
CDR3aa: CASSHYSSYNSPLHF
CDR3nt: TGTGCCAGCAGCCATTATAGCTCCTATAATTCACCCCTCCACTTT

abundance: once
j_gene: TRBJ1-4
len: 15
v_gene: TRBV5-4
d_gene: TRBD1
CDR3aa: CASSSRDRGFEKLFF
CDR3nt: TGTGCCAGCAGCAGTCGGGACAGGGGTTTTGAAAAACTGTTTTTT

abundance: -
j_gene: TRBJ2-2
len: 15
v_gene: TRBV27
d_gene: TRBD1
CDR3aa: CASTRDRGVTGELFF
CDR3nt: TGTGCCAGCACCCGGGACAGGGGAGTCACCGGGGAGCTGTTTTTT

abundance: -
j_gene: TRBJ2-3
len: 15
v_gene: TRBV19
d_gene: -
CDR3aa: CASSSVSANTDTQYF
CDR3nt: TGTGCCAGTAGTAGTGTTAGCGCCAACACAGATACGCAGTATTTT

abundance: -
j_gene: TRBJ1-2
len: 13
v_gene: TRBV28
d_gene: -
CDR3aa: CAIEQRLGGGYTF
CDR3nt: TGTGCCATCGAACAGCGGTTAGGTGGTGGCTACACCTTC

abundance: -
j_gene: TRBJ2-3
len: 11
v_gene: TRBV6-6
d_gene: -
CDR3aa: CASRREDTQYF
CDR3nt: TGTGCCAGTCGGAGGGAAGATACGCAGTATTTT

abundance: -
j_gene: TRBJ2-1
len: 15
v_gene: TRBV7-8
d_gene: -
CDR3aa: CAILQRNLPDNEQFF
CDR3nt: TGTGCCATCCTCCAGCGAAACCTTCCCGACAATGAGCAGTTCTTC

abundance: -
j_gene: TRBJ1-3
len: 15
v_gene: TRBV6-5
d_gene: -
CDR3aa: CASSQRGYSGNTIYF
CDR3nt: TGTGCCAGCAGTCAAAGAGGGTACTCTGGAAACACCATATATTTT

abundance: -
j_gene: TRBJ1-1
len: 15
v_gene: TRBV5-1
d_gene: -
CDR3aa: CASSLSQIMNTEAFF
CDR3nt: TGCGCCAGCAGCTTATCCCAGATTATGAACACTGAAGCTTTCTTT

abundance: -
j_gene: TRBJ1-2
len: 15
v_gene: TRBV4-1
d_gene: -
CDR3aa: CASSQSTVPGLGYTF
CDR3nt: TGCGCCAGCAGCCAATCGACAGTGCCTGGATTGGGCTACACCTTC

abundance: -
j_gene: TRBJ2-7
len: 23
v_gene: TRBV28
d_gene: TRBD2
CDR3aa: CASSSPSGTGKPGLAGPSYEQYF
CDR3nt: TGTGCCAGCAGTTCCCCATCCGGGACAGGAAAACCGGGACTAGCGGGGCCTTCCTACGAGCAGTACTTC

abundance: -
j_gene: TRBJ2-1
len: 16
v_gene: TRBV7-8
d_gene: -
CDR3aa: CASSLGWRGSYNEQFF
CDR3nt: TGTGCCAGCAGCCTAGGTTGGAGGGGCTCCTACAATGAGCAGTTCTTC

abundance: -
j_gene: TRBJ1-5
len: 13
v_gene: TRBV11-2
d_gene: -
CDR3aa: CASSLVRDQPQHF
CDR3nt: TGTGCCAGCAGCTTAGTCCGGGATCAGCCCCAGCATTTT

abundance: -
j_gene: TRBJ1-1
len: 11
v_gene: TRBV28
d_gene: -
CDR3aa: CASSFSGEAFF
CDR3nt: TGTGCCAGCAGTTTCTCAGGTGAAGCTTTCTTT

abundance: -
j_gene: TRBJ2-3
len: 14
v_gene: TRBV7-9
d_gene: -
CDR3aa: CASSLQHSTDTQYF
CDR3nt: TGTGCCAGCAGCTTACAACATAGCACAGATACGCAGTATTTT

abundance: -
j_gene: TRBJ1-1
len: 13
v_gene: TRBV19
d_gene: -
CDR3aa: CASSPYSDTEAFF
CDR3nt: TGTGCCAGTAGTCCCTACAGTGACACTGAAGCTTTCTTT

abundance: -
j_gene: TRBJ2-1
len: 18
v_gene: TRBV18
d_gene: TRBD2
CDR3aa: CASSTRTGLAGVSYEQFF
CDR3nt: TGTGCCAGCTCAACCCGAACGGGACTAGCGGGAGTGAGCTATGAGCAGTTCTTC

abundance: -
j_gene: TRBJ2-3
len: 16
v_gene: TRBV10-3
d_gene: TRBD2
CDR3aa: CAISESTAGDTDTQYF
CDR3nt: TGTGCCATCAGTGAGTCGACCGCGGGAGACACAGATACGCAGTATTTT

abundance: -
j_gene: TRBJ1-6
len: 18
v_gene: TRBV19
d_gene: -
CDR3aa: CASSMQGTSDFYNSPLHF
CDR3nt: TGTGCCAGTAGTATGCAGGGAACAAGTGACTTCTATAATTCACCCCTCCACTTT

abundance: -
j_gene: TRBJ1-5
len: 16
v_gene: TRBV30
d_gene: -
CDR3aa: CAWSLGSSWGNQPQHF
CDR3nt: TGTGCCTGGAGTTTGGGCTCAAGTTGGGGCAATCAGCCCCAGCATTTT

abundance: -
j_gene: TRBJ2-3
len: 16
v_gene: TRBV24-1
d_gene: -
CDR3aa: CATSDFGGPSTDTQYF
CDR3nt: TGTGCCACCAGTGATTTTGGCGGTCCTAGCACAGATACGCAGTATTTT

abundance: -
j_gene: TRBJ2-6
len: 13
v_gene: TRBV4-1
d_gene: -
CDR3aa: CASRLSGANVLTF
CDR3nt: TGCGCCAGTAGACTATCTGGGGCCAACGTCCTGACTTTC

abundance: -
j_gene: TRBJ2-1
len: 15
v_gene: TRBV25-1
d_gene: TRBD1
CDR3aa: CATRGQLVSYNEQFF
CDR3nt: TGTGCCACCCGGGGACAGTTGGTTTCCTACAATGAGCAGTTCTTC

abundance: -
j_gene: TRBJ2-2
len: 16
v_gene: TRBV18
d_gene: -
CDR3aa: CASSPRERWGTGELFF
CDR3nt: TGTGCCAGCTCACCAAGGGAGCGGTGGGGCACCGGGGAGCTGTTTTTT

abundance: -
j_gene: TRBJ2-5
len: 13
v_gene: TRBV7-9
d_gene: -
CDR3aa: CASSFSGQETQYF
CDR3nt: TGTGCCAGCAGCTTCTCGGGCCAAGAGACCCAGTACTTC

abundance: few
j_gene: TRBJ2-1
len: 16
v_gene: TRBV1
d_gene: -
CDR3aa: CTSSQDVAGEYNEQFF
CDR3nt: TGCACCAGCAGCCAAGATGTAGCGGGAGAATACAATGAGCAGTTCTTC

abundance: -
j_gene: TRBJ2-2
len: 14
v_gene: TRBV10-3
d_gene: -
CDR3aa: CAAWSLANTGELFF
CDR3nt: TGTGCCGCCTGGTCACTAGCAAACACCGGGGAGCTGTTTTTT

abundance: -
j_gene: TRBJ2-1
len: 16
v_gene: TRBV24-1
d_gene: TRBD2
CDR3aa: CATSDLQRGGLNEQFF
CDR3nt: TGTGCCACCAGTGATTTGCAGCGGGGGGGCCTCAATGAGCAGTTCTTC

abundance: -
j_gene: TRBJ1-1
len: 15
v_gene: TRBV5-8
d_gene: TRBD1
CDR3aa: CASSSRGQGVTEAFF
CDR3nt: TGTGCCAGCAGCTCCCGCGGACAGGGGGTCACTGAAGCTTTCTTT

abundance: -
j_gene: TRBJ2-5
len: 17
v_gene: TRBV19
d_gene: -
CDR3aa: CASSPKAVGFRRETQYF
CDR3nt: TGTGCCAGTAGTCCTAAAGCTGTGGGTTTTAGGAGAGAGACCCAGTACTTC

abundance: -
j_gene: TRBJ1-1
len: 15
v_gene: TRBV5-1
d_gene: TRBD1
CDR3aa: CASSTKTGPSTEAFF
CDR3nt: TGCGCCAGCAGCACCAAGACAGGGCCTTCCACTGAAGCTTTCTTT